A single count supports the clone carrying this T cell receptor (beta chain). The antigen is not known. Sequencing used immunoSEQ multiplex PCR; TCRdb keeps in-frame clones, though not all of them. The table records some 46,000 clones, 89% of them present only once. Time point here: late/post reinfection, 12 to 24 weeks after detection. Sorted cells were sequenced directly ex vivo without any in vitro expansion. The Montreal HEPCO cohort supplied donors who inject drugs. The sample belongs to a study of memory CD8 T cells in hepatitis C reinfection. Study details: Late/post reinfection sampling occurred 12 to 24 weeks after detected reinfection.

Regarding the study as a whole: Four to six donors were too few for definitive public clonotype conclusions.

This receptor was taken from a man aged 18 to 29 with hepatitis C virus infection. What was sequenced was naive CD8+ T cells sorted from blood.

The CDR3 protein is CASSQGGGFDEKLFF. The CDR3 DNA reads TGCGCCAGCAGCCAAGGGGGGGGGTTCGATGAAAAACTGTTTTTT. The chain is built from TRBV4-1 and TRBJ1-4, with D perhaps matching TRBD1 (5 bases). The CDR3 covers 15 residues. Trimming removed 1 base from V and 6 bases from J, with 12 bases in between. CDR1 and CDR2 (germline): MGHRA, YSYEKL.